This TCR beta chain derives from a study of blood T cell repertoires in COVID-19. V lost 4 bases and J lost 4, with 13 bases in between. This CDR3 has 14 amino acids. CDR1 is MNHEY, CDR2 SVGAGI, per germline. Some clones are missing from TCRdb's copy, which holds only in-frame ones; the method was immunoSEQ multiplex PCR. The table lists about 100,000 clones, roughly 90% of them singletons. This clonotype was sampled from a man at least 80 years old with active or convalescent COVID-19. This chain joins TRBV6-5 and TRBJ1-2; a weak D match, TRBD1 (6 bases). The sample taken for sequencing was peripheral blood. CDR3 loop: CASSSVAGAYGYTF. For the CDR3, the DNA is TGTGCCAGCAGTTCCGTCGCAGGGGCCTATGGCTACACCTTC.